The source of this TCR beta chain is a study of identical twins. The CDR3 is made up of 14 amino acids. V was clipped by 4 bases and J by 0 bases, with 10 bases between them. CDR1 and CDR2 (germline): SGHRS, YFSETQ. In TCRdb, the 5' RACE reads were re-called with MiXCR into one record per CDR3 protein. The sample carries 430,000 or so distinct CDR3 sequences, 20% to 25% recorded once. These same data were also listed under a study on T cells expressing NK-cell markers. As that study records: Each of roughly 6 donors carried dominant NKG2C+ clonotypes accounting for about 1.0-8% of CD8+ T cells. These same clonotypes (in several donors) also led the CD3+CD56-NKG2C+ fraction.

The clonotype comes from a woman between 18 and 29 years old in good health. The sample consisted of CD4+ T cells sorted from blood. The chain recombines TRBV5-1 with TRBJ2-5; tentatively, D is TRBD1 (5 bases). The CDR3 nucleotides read TGCGCCAGCAGCCCACAGGATTACCAAGAGACCCAGTACTTC. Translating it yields CASSPQDYQETQYF.